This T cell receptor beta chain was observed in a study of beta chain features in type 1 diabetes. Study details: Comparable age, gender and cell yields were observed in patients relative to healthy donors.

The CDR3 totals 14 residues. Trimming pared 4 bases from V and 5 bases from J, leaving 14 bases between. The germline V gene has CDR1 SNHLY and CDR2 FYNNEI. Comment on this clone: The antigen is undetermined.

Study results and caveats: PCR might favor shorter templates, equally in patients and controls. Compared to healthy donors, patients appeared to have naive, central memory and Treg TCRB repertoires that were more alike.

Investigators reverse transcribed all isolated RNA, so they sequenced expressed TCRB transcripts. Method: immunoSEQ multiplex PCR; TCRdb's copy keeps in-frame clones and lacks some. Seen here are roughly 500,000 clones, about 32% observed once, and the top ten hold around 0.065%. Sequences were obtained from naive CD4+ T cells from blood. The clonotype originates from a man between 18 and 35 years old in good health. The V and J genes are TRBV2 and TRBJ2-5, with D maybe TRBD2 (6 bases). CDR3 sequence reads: CASSGDSGRETQYF. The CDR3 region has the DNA TGTGCCAGCAGTGGGGACTCCGGTAGGGAGACCCAGTACTTC.